One and the same sample provided the 23 T cell receptor beta chains below, sequenced in a study of blood T cell repertoires in COVID-19 (dated by TCRdb to the early 2020s). To prepare the library, the immunoSEQ multiplex PCR assay was applied. The table was pulled from immuneACCESS by TCRdb, which kept in-frame rearrangements only. Such tables lose some clones; where checked, under half of the loss comes from unresolved V genes, and the rest has no known cause. Here the sample has some 150,000 clones; 86% occur a single time. The ten largest make up 7% of the sample. Sequencing used peripheral blood. The receptors derive from a woman aged 80 or over in a cohort sampled during active or convalescent COVID-19.

The chain recombines TRBV2 with TRBJ2-2; no reliable D call. The CDR3 covers 14 residues. Germline V gives CDR1 SNHLY, CDR2 FYNNEI. Trimming left V 4 bases short and J 7 bases short, with 13 bases between. The CDR3 spells CASSAPLRGGELFF. CDR3 DNA sequence: TGTGCCAGCAGTGCACCCCTACGTGGCGGGGAGCTGTTTTTT.

The chain links TRBV11-3 to TRBJ1-1, with 9 bases identical to TRBD1. V gave up 4 bases and J gave up 7 bases; unmatched junction bases: 13. Looked up from germline, CDR1 is SGHNT and CDR2 is YENEEA. The CDR3 sequence is 16 residues long. The CDR3 reads CASSSYPGQGSIEAFF. The CDR3 DNA is TGTGCCAGCAGCTCATACCCGGGACAGGGCTCAATTGAAGCTTTCTTT.

This clone has just a few counts. The V and J genes are TRBV5-1 and TRBJ2-2, with TRBD1 matching over 7 bases. V lost 4 bases, J lost 5 bases, and 11 bases stayed unmatched. CDR1 SGHRS and CDR2 YFSETQ come from the germline V gene. This CDR3 has 16 amino acids. The DNA of the CDR3 is TGCGCCAGCAGCGCAGGGGGTTTGATCGGGACCGGGGAGCTGTTTTTT. As protein: CASSAGGLIGTGELFF.

This clone is a singleton in its sample. The gene calls are TRBV5-1 and TRBJ2-3; D remains ambiguous. Trimming shortened V by 0 bases and J by 0 bases, and 11 bases separated the two germline ends. The germline V gene encodes CDR1 SGHRS and CDR2 YFSETQ. CDR3 length equals 16 residues. CDR3 in amino acids: CASSLGAGSSTDTQYF. CDR3 sequence (DNA): TGCGCCAGCAGCTTGGGGGCAGGCTCTAGCACAGATACGCAGTATTTT.

The CDR3 coding sequence is TGTGCCACCGGGCACGGGACAACAAGCGGCAAAGACCAAGAGACCCAGTACTTC. Amino acids: CATGHGTTSGKDQETQYF. V usage is TRBV24-1 and J usage is TRBJ2-5; weak D call: TRBD1 (6 bases). This CDR3 has 18 amino acids. Germline lookup yields CDR1 KGHDR and CDR2 SFDVKD. Between the trimmed V and J ends, which lost 9 bases and 0 bases, there was a span of 25 bases.

This clone has more than one count but fewer than ten. The rearrangement joins TRBV6-5 to TRBJ2-3; 8 nucleotides agree with TRBD1. The trim removed 4 bases at V and 3 bases at J, leaving 3 bases unmatched. This CDR3 spans 14 amino acids. The germline V gene encodes CDR1 MNHEY and CDR2 SVGAGI. The CDR3 DNA reads as TGTGCCAGCAGTTCCTACAGGGGGACAGATACGCAGTATTTT. This sequence encodes CASSSYRGTDTQYF.

This clone appeared a single time. This chain connects TRBV5-5 to TRBJ2-4, with D uncertain. CDR1 and CDR2 (germline): SGHKS, YYEKEE (reference sequence). The CDR3 totals 14 residues. V was pared by 0 bases and J by 0 bases, with 4 bases between. CDR3 bases: TGTGCCAGCAGCTTGGACAGAGCCAAAAACATTCAGTACTTC. Protein sequence: CASSLDRAKNIQYF.

This chain uses TRBV2 with TRBJ1-1; D might be TRBD1 (6 bases). Germline CDR1 is SNHLY and CDR2 is FYNNEI. CDR3 size: 12 residues. With 2 bases removed from V and 10 bases from J, the gap between germline ends came to 11 bases. CDR3 DNA sequence: TGTGCCAGCAGTGAAAGGAGGGGGGGAGCTTTCTTT. It yields the protein CASSERRGGAFF. Looking up the rest from reference TRBV2 and TRBJ1-1 gives the full variable domain: EPEVTQTPSHQVTQMGQEVILRCVPISNHLYFYWYRQILGQKVEFLVSFYNNEISEKSEIFDDQFSVERPDGSNFTLKIRSTKLEDSAMYFCASSERRGGAFFGQGTRLTVV.

CDR3 amino acids: CASGTGSSGNTIYF. The CDR3 region has the DNA TGTGCCAGCGGGACAGGGAGCTCTGGAAACACCATATATTTT. This chain links TRBV6-5 with TRBJ1-3; the match to TRBD1 covers 9 bases. With 8 bases clipped from V and 0 bases from J, the junction kept 2 bases outside the gene matches. CDR1 and CDR2 (germline): MNHEY, SVGAGI. The CDR3 loop spans 14 amino acids.

This clone was seen a single time. The chain is built from TRBV11-3 and TRBJ2-1; 14 bases match TRBD2. Germline-derived CDR1 and CDR2 are SGHNT and YENEEA. V was clipped by 5 bases and J by 1 base; unmatched bases: 10. CDR3 length: 19 amino acids. The CDR3 protein is CASSPWTSGGPSSYNEQFF. The CDR3 DNA follows: TGTGCCAGCAGCCCCTGGACTAGCGGGGGGCCATCTTCCTACAATGAGCAGTTCTTC.

This chain uses TRBV11-3 with TRBJ1-2, with 9 nucleotides matching TRBD1. The CDR3 loop spans 14 amino acids. The germline gives CDR1 SGHNT, CDR2 YENEEA. The V and J ends lost 5 bases and 2 bases, in that order; junction bases with no gene match: 3. In nucleotides, the CDR3 is TGTGCCAGCAGCAGAGACAGGGGGAACTATGGCTACACCTTC. Protein: CASSRDRGNYGYTF.

This clone was recorded a few times. The chain recombines TRBV2 with TRBJ1-3, with D tentatively TRBD1 (6 bases). The germline CDR1 and CDR2 sequences are SNHLY and FYNNEI. The CDR3 is 14 residues long. V was clipped by 3 bases and J by 4 bases, with 10 bases between them. The CDR3 is CASSESGEGNTIYF. The DNA of the CDR3 is TGTGCCAGCAGTGAGTCAGGGGAAGGAAACACCATATATTTT.

DNA of the CDR3: TGCGCCAGCAGCTCCCTAACGGGGGGGCAGCATGAGCAGTTCTTC. This translates into CASSSLTGGQHEQFF. This chain links TRBV5-1 with TRBJ2-1; 8 nucleotides align to TRBD2. The CDR3 runs to 15 residues. Per the germline V gene, CDR1 is SGHRS and CDR2 is YFSETQ. V gave up 3 bases and J gave up 8 bases; unmatched junction bases: 10.

This chain uses TRBV10-3 with TRBJ1-2; no reliable D call. The germline CDR1 and CDR2 sequences are ENHRY and SYGVKD. This CDR3 spans 13 amino acids. Trimming shortened V by 2 bases and J by 2 bases, and 6 bases separated the two germline ends. CDR3 DNA: TGTGCCATCAGTGAGGCGGTGAACTATGGCTACACCTTC. This gives the protein CAISEAVNYGYTF.

The rearrangement joins TRBV19 to TRBJ1-6, with D uncertain. Trimming shortened V by 4 bases and J by 5 bases, and 9 bases separated the two germline ends. Germline CDR1 is LNHDA and CDR2 is SQIVND (reference sequence). The CDR3 consists of 14 residues. The CDR3 spells CASSNGINNSPLHF. The CDR3 nucleotides are TGTGCCAGTAGTAACGGGATAAATAATTCACCCCTCCACTTT.

This clone was recorded once. This chain connects TRBV7-9 to TRBJ1-4; D not resolved. With 3 bases removed from V and 2 bases from J, the gap between germline ends came to 13 bases. Germline V gene data show CDR1 as SEHNR and CDR2 as FQNEAQ (reference sequence). There are 16 residues in the CDR3. The CDR3 DNA reads as TGTGCCAGCAGCTTTAGTGGTTGGTGGACTAATGAAAAACTGTTTTTT. Translating gives CASSFSGWWTNEKLFF.

V and J are TRBV11-3 and TRBJ2-6; 7 nucleotides agree with TRBD1. The germline V gene has CDR1 SGHNT and CDR2 YENEEA. V was pared by 4 bases and J by 4 bases, with 10 bases of the junction left unmatched. There are 17 residues in the CDR3. The CDR3 here is CASSWTGQSTGANVLTF. The CDR3 DNA follows: TGTGCCAGCAGCTGGACGGGACAGTCTACCGGGGCCAACGTCCTGACTTTC.

The chain recombines TRBV7-9 with TRBJ2-5, with 7 bases fitting TRBD2. CDR1 is SEHNR and CDR2 is FQNEAQ in the germline V gene (reference sequence). Losses at the gene ends were 6 bases for V and 4 bases for J; bases not matched to a gene: 11. This CDR3 has 15 residues. CDR3 bases: TGTGCCAGCAGGAACCTCGGACTAGGATCAGAGACCCAGTACTTC. Translating it yields CASRNLGLGSETQYF.

The chain employs TRBV2 and TRBJ2-2; perhaps TRBD1 as D (6 bases). There are 15 residues in the CDR3. V lost 6 bases, J lost 0 bases, and 11 bases lay in between. The germline CDR1 and CDR2 sequences are SNHLY and FYNNEI. The CDR3 DNA reads TGTGCCAGCAGAGAGTCAGGGGCGAACACCGGGGAGCTGTTTTTT. This translates into CASRESGANTGELFF. Supplemented by reference TRBV2 and TRBJ2-2, the full variable domain reads EPEVTQTPSHQVTQMGQEVILRCVPISNHLYFYWYRQILGQKVEFLVSFYNNEISEKSEIFDDQFSVERPDGSNFTLKIRSTKLEDSAMYFCASRESGANTGELFFGEGSRLTVL.

The rearrangement joins TRBV7-2 to TRBJ2-1; 11 nucleotides match TRBD2. Germline V gives CDR1 SGHTA, CDR2 FQGNSA. V was pared by 4 bases and J by 7 bases, with 9 bases of the junction left unmatched. There are 16 residues in the CDR3. The CDR3, as DNA: TGTGCCAGCAGCTCCACCCGACTAGCGGGATTGAATGAGCAGTTCTTC. The encoded protein is CASSSTRLAGLNEQFF. Full variable domain (outside the CDR3, taken from reference TRBV7-2 and TRBJ2-1): GAGVSQSPSNKVTEKGKDVELRCDPISGHTALYWYRQSLGQGLEFLIYFQGNSAPDKSGLPSDRFSAERTGGSVSTLTIQRTQQEDSAVYLCASSSTRLAGLNEQFFGPGTRLTVL.

The genes are TRBV6-5 and TRBJ1-1; D ambiguous. Per the germline V gene, CDR1 is MNHEY and CDR2 is SVGAGI. This CDR3 is built from 14 residues. V was cut by 6 bases and J by 0 bases, with 11 bases left in between. The DNA of the CDR3 is TGTGCCAGCAGGCGGCTAGCTTTGAACACTGAAGCTTTCTTT. Amino acid sequence: CASRRLALNTEAFF.

The chain links TRBV10-3 to TRBJ2-2; D is undetermined. Germline assignment: CDR1 ENHRY and CDR2 SYGVKD. V lost 3 bases, J lost 6 bases, and 11 bases lay in between. The CDR3 is made up of 14 amino acids. The CDR3 region has the DNA TGTGCCATCAGTGAAATGATTGAGGCCGGGGAGCTGTTTTTT. Translating gives CAISEMIEAGELFF.

This chain connects TRBV3-1 (or the pseudogene TRBV3-2) to TRBJ1-2; D is possibly TRBD1 (5 bases). The CDR3 length is 12 residues. Trimming took off 1 base at V and 6 bases at J, with 6 bases between the two ends. CDR1 is LGHDT and CDR2 is YNNKEL in the germline V gene (reference sequence). The CDR3 spells CASSQGRDGYTF. The CDR3 nucleotides read TGTGCCAGCAGCCAAGGCAGGGATGGCTACACCTTC.